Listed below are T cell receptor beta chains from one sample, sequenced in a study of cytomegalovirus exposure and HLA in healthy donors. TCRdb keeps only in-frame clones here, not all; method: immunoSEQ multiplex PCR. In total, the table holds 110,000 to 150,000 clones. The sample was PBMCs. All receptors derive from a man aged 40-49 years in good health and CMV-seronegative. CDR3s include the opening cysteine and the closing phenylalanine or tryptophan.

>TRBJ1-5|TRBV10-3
CAISESIVSGTGTNQPQHF
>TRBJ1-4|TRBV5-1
CASSSPDRGTFGEKLFF
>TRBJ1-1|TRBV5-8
CASSFRQTEAFF
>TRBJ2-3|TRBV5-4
CASSLWGVQADTQYF
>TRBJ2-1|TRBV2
CASSEIAGIRSSYNEQFF
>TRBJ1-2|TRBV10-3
CAISEITPNYGYTF
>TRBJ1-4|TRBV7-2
CASSLGAATNEKLFF
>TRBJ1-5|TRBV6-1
CASRATVGGQPQHF
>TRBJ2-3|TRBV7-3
CASSSGDRRDTQYF
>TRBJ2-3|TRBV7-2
CASSSRGRFTDTQYF
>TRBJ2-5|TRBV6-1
CASSEPATGQTQYF
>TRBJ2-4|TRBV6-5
CASSWTSKNIQYF
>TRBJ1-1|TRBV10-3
CAIRYETGVNTEAFF
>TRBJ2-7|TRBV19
CASSIVRGGSYEQYF
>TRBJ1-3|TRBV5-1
CASSPNRDGNTIYF
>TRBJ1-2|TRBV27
CASSFRRQGTWGYTF
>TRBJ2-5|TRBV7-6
CASSLVGGYQETQYF
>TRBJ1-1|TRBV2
CASRDRNTEAFF
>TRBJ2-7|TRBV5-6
CASSSRRRATYEQYF
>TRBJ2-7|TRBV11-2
CASSFDTLEEQYF
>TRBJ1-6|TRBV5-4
CASSLGQDNSPLHF
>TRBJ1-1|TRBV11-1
CASSSRTGGRGTEAFF
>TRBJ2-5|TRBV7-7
CASSSGRTAQETQYF
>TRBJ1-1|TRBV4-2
CASSQETTGNTEAFF
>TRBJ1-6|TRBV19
CASSIENRGYSPLHF
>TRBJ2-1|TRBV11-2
CASSLQVSSYNEQFF
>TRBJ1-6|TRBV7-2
CASSFTAGRNNSPLHF
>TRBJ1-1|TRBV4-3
CASSQGPTEYTEAFF
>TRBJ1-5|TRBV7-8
CASSSGTGIQPQHF
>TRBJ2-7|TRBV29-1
CSVRTGWGAYEQYF
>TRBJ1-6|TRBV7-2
CASSPGQGMNSPLHF
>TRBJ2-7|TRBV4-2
CASSQPGELSYEQYF
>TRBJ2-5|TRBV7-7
CASSPAGAQETQYF
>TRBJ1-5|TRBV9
CASSKGETGASQPQHF
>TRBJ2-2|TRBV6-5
CASSFGLAGVPGELFF
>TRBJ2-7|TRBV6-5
CASSSGQGGEQYF
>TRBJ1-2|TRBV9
CASSVDQGGDYGYTF
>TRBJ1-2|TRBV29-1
CSVEDRQSYGYTF
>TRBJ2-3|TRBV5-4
CASSRGLLTDTQYF
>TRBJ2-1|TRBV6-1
CASSEAETSYVYNEQFF
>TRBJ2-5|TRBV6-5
CASSYELAGGETQYF
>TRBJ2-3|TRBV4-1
CASSQETPAGRGTVDTQYF